The 17 T cell receptor beta chains below all came from one sample that was sequenced in a study of cytomegalovirus exposure and HLA in healthy donors. The PCR ran on 60 Vbeta and 13 Jbeta primers. The method was immunoSEQ multiplex PCR; TCRdb's version includes in-frame clones alone and lacks a portion of them. Here the sample spans about 120,000 clones, approximately 17% being singletons. Sequenced: PBMCs. Source of these receptors: a female donor in good health and CMV-seropositive.

The chain combines TRBV29-1 with TRBJ2-7, with D tentatively TRBD1 (6 bases). The CDR3 runs 14 residues. V lost 4 bases to trimming and J lost 2 bases, with 15 bases between them. Per germline, CDR1 SQVTM and CDR2 ANQGSEA. CDR3 protein: CSVVFPGEPYEQYF. The CDR3 DNA is TGCAGCGTTGTTTTCCCAGGGGAACCCTACGAGCAGTACTTC.

The chain has TRBV7-8 and TRBJ1-3, with 8 bases lining up with TRBD1. The junction had 5 bases not matched to a gene; V was cut back by 5 bases and J by 5 bases. The CDR3 runs 14 residues. Germline V lookup: CDR1 SGHVS, CDR2 FQNEAQ. Here the CDR3 DNA reads TGTGCCAGCAGCCCCTGGACAGGGCGAAACACCATATATTTT. This encodes CASSPWTGRNTIYF.

The rearrangement links TRBV9 to TRBJ2-2, with D uncertain. The CDR3 spans 15 residues. The germline gives CDR1 SGDLS, CDR2 YYNGEE. The V and J ends lost 0 bases and 11 bases respectively, with 17 bases between them. CDR3 in amino acids: CASSVGRRSTIELFF. In nucleotides, the CDR3 is TGTGCCAGCAGCGTAGGGCGGAGATCCACCATAGAGCTGTTTTTT.

The genes are TRBV5-1 and TRBJ2-5, with 11 bases matching TRBD1. V trimming: 3 bases; J trimming: 3 bases; junction bases outside the gene matches: 4. Per germline, CDR1 SGHRS and CDR2 YFSETQ. The CDR3 totals 15 residues. This CDR3 is CASSWGDRGKETQYF. In DNA, the CDR3 is TGCGCCAGCAGCTGGGGGGACAGGGGGAAAGAGACCCAGTACTTC.

This rearrangement joins TRBV7-2 to TRBJ2-7, with 8 bases matching TRBD1. This CDR3 spans 15 amino acids. V was pared by 5 bases and J by 2 bases, with 8 bases of the junction left unmatched. The germline V gene encodes CDR1 SGHTA and CDR2 FQGNSA. The CDR3 sequence: CASSPAGTGAYEQYF. The CDR3 nucleotides are TGTGCCAGCAGCCCAGCAGGGACAGGCGCCTACGAGCAGTACTTC.

The J gene is TRBJ1-1, the V gene TRBV28; D is possibly TRBD1 (5 bases). The CDR3 length is 13 residues. CDR1 and CDR2 (germline): MDHEN, SYDVKM. V was cut by 5 bases and J by 3 bases, with 10 bases left in between. The CDR3 spells CASSLRAYTEAFF. As DNA, the CDR3 is TGTGCCAGCAGTCTCAGGGCGTACACTGAAGCTTTCTTT.

This chain links TRBV2 with TRBJ2-1, with TRBD2 matching 9 bases. CDR1 and CDR2 from the germline V gene are SNHLY and FYNNEI. V lost 6 bases, J lost 5 bases, and 5 bases stayed unmatched. The CDR3 loop spans 14 amino acids. As DNA, the CDR3 is TGTGCCAGCAGAGAGCGGGAGGCCCACAATGAGCAGTTCTTC. Its translation: CASREREAHNEQFF.

This clone was counted only a few times. The J gene is TRBJ1-2, the V gene TRBV6-6; 7 positions agree with TRBD1. Germline CDR1 is MNHNY and CDR2 is SVGAGI (reference sequence). The CDR3 contains 16 residues. Losses at the gene ends were 2 bases for V and 8 bases for J; bases not matched to a gene: 14. The chain's CDR3 is CASSYPLFTGDEGYTF. CDR3 sequence (DNA): TGTGCCAGCAGTTACCCCCTTTTTACAGGGGATGAGGGCTACACCTTC.

This clone has just a few counts. The rearrangement joins TRBV7-2 to TRBJ1-2; possible D gene TRBD1, 6 bases. V lost 1 base to trimming and J lost 4 bases, with 13 bases between them. The CDR3 spans 15 residues. The V gene's germline CDR1 is SGHTA and CDR2 FQGNSA. The CDR3 DNA sequence: TGTGCCAGCAGCTTAGGGATCACAGGGATCTATGGCTACACCTTC. Its translation: CASSLGITGIYGYTF.

This clone showed up just a few times. The gene calls are TRBV9 and TRBJ1-3; a weak D match, TRBD1 (6 bases). This CDR3 comprises 16 residues. Germline values: CDR1 SGDLS, CDR2 YYNGEE. With 0 bases removed from V and 4 bases from J, the gap between germline ends came to 14 bases. CDR3 amino acids: CASSVVGGVAGNTIYF. CDR3 nucleotide sequence: TGTGCCAGCAGCGTAGTAGGGGGAGTTGCAGGAAACACCATATATTTT.

This clone was found a few times. The rearrangement joins TRBV6-5 to TRBJ2-7; TRBD1 matches 9 bases. The CDR3 has 15 residues. The germline V gene has CDR1 MNHEY and CDR2 SVGAGI. Trimming took 2 bases from V and 6 from J; bases not matched to a gene: 8. The CDR3 bases are TGTGCCAGCAGTTACGATAGGGACAGGGCGAGCGAGCAGTACTTC. Residues: CASSYDRDRASEQYF.

The chain uses TRBV27 and TRBJ1-1; D not certain. V lost 0 bases to trimming and J lost 1 base, with 12 bases between them. This CDR3 is 16 amino acids long. The germline V gene has CDR1 MNHEY and CDR2 SMNVEV (reference sequence). The CDR3 loop is CASSLSVGLGNTEAFF. The CDR3 DNA sequence: TGTGCCAGCAGTTTATCGGTCGGGTTAGGGAACACTGAAGCTTTCTTT.

The rearrangement uses TRBV29-1 and TRBJ2-7; D may be TRBD2 (5 bases). Germline V gene lookup returns CDR1 SQVTM and CDR2 ANQGSEA. The CDR3 length is 13 residues. V was pared by 3 bases and J by 5 bases, with 14 bases between. CDR3 residues: CSVDVPGRDEQYF. The CDR3 DNA sequence: TGCAGCGTTGATGTTCCGGGGAGAGACGAGCAGTACTTC.

This clone was seen only a few times. A read error may produce the germline difference seen at one junction end. The genes are TRBV14 and TRBJ2-6; 7 bases align to TRBD1. Looked up from germline, CDR1 is SGHDN and CDR2 is FVKESK. The CDR3 length is 13 residues. For the CDR3, the DNA is TGTGCCAGCAGCCAAGATATGACAGGGCCTAAAGGTTTC. It is translated as CASSQDMTGPKGF.

This clone turned up a few times. This rearrangement joins TRBV29-1 to TRBJ2-1, with D maybe TRBD2 (6 bases). The CDR3 has 13 amino acids. Germline CDR1 reads SQVTM; CDR2 reads ANQGSEA. V lost 7 bases and J lost 5, with 15 bases in between. The CDR3 loop is CSGGGSPNNEQFF. For the CDR3, the DNA is TGCAGCGGTGGGGGGTCTCCGAACAATGAGCAGTTCTTC.

This chain connects TRBV27 to TRBJ1-4; D remains unclear. This CDR3 is 14 amino acids long. The germline V gene has CDR1 MNHEY and CDR2 SMNVEV (reference sequence). V was clipped by 5 bases and J by 3 bases, with 10 bases between them. CDR3 sequence: CASSQLAANEKLFF. In DNA, the CDR3 is TGTGCCAGCAGTCAACTTGCGGCTAATGAAAAACTGTTTTTT. Using reference TRBV27 and TRBJ1-4 for the parts outside the CDR3, the full variable domain is EAQVTQNPRYLITVTGKKLTVTCSQNMNHEYMSWYRQDPGLGLRQIYYSMNVEVTDKGDVPEGYKVSRKEKRNFPLILESPSPNQTSLYFCASSQLAANEKLFFGSGTQLSVL.

This clone was counted between two and nine times. The V and J genes are TRBV7-2 and TRBJ2-3; 7 bases are a match to TRBD1. The CDR3 is 14 residues long. Trimming cost V 0 bases and J 6 bases; bases outside gene matches: 3. The germline V gene encodes CDR1 SGHTA and CDR2 FQGNSA. The CDR3 sequence: CASSLAGTADTQYF. CDR3 DNA: TGTGCCAGCAGCTTAGCTGGGACAGCCGATACGCAGTATTTT.